This T cell receptor (beta chain) was captured in a study of blood T cells in healthy people across ages. This clonotype was observed a handful of times. V was pared by 3 bases and J by 2 bases, with 13 bases of the junction left unmatched. Germline loops: CDR1 MDHEN, CDR2 SYDVKM. The CDR3 is 18 residues long. Combining a sample-barcoded 5' primer with a J-beta primer mix, a second PCR ran for about 7 to 11 cycles. TCRdb called the 5' RACE reads again in MiXCR, with one record for every CDR3 protein. Among about 800,000 distinct CDR3 sequences listed, around a quarter were seen once. This sample was shared with a second study, whose subject was T cells of mothers and their children.

The chain employs TRBV28 and TRBJ2-5, with 9 bases fitting TRBD2. Material: blood. This TCR was recovered from a boy younger than 18 in good health. The CDR3 DNA reads TGTGCCAGCAGTTTTGAAATGGTAGCGGGAGTTTTACAAGAGACCCAGTACTTC. It specifies CASSFEMVAGVLQETQYF.